The present T cell receptor beta chain was sequenced within a study of blood T cell repertoires in COVID-19. Looking at the study overall: The origin of the acute and convalescent COVID-19 samples was the United States, Italy and Spain. PBMCs, B-cell-depleted T cells, or T cells were the source of the cDNA or gDNA that made up the material.

V shed 4 bases and J 4 bases; nucleotides not matched to a gene: 9. The CDR3 runs 16 residues. The germline gives CDR1 SGHKS, CDR2 YYEKEE (reference sequence). Clones were read by immunoSEQ multiplex PCR, and TCRdb kept only the in-frame ones, dropping some. Of fewer than 250,000 clones listed, approximately 80% are singletons. The source material was peripheral blood. The receptor's source is a woman in her seventies with acute or convalescent COVID-19. V and J are TRBV5-5 and TRBJ2-2; 8 bases match TRBD1. The CDR3 DNA reads TGTGCCAGCAGCCAGGTGACAGGGGTGGCCACCGGGGAGCTGTTTTTT. Translating it yields CASSQVTGVATGELFF.